This entry lists 5 T cell receptor beta chains sequenced from one sample in a study of kidney transplant recipient with SARS-CoV-2 infection. TCRdb independently ran MiXCR on the reads; one entry per CDR3 protein. The sample has under 250,000 distinct CDR3 sequences; around 28% are singletons. Here the sequenced sample was a blood sample, taken at baseline and on day 111 from a kidney transplant recipient. The source of these receptors is a young adult male patient who had COVID-19 and was a kidney transplant recipient. Part of the T cells may come from the graft donor.

This clonotype has at least ten counts. This CDR3 fails to terminate in the conserved phenylalanine or tryptophan, so it likely reflects a read error. This chain links TRBV11-1 with TRBJ1-2; D is ambiguous. V was cut by 5 bases and J by 4 bases, with 23 bases left in between. The CDR3 contains 17 residues. The germline gives CDR1 SGHAT, CDR2 FQDESV (reference sequence). The CDR3 DNA is TGTGCCAGCAGCCGTATGGATAAGGCTGGAAAGACCTATGGCTACACCTTA. This gives the protein CASSRMDKAGKTYGYTL.

This clonotype was detected ten times or more. V usage is TRBV20-1 and J usage is TRBJ1-1; D gene ambiguous. V was clipped by 6 bases and J by 3 bases, with 8 bases between them. Per germline, CDR1 DFQATT and CDR2 SNEGSKA (reference sequence). The CDR3 totals 11 residues. The CDR3 nucleotides are TGCAGTGCCAAGATGGACACTGAAGCTTTCTTT. Its protein product is CSAKMDTEAFF.

This clonotype was found once. This may arise from a read error, as a much more abundant clone is one base away. The chain is built from TRBV28 and TRBJ2-7; TRBD2 matches 8 bases. With 7 bases clipped from V and 5 bases from J, the junction kept 10 bases outside the gene matches. The germline V gene encodes CDR1 MDHEN and CDR2 SYDVKM. This CDR3 region has 14 residues. The CDR3 nucleotides read TGTGCCAGCAATTTTTCCGGGAGGGTCCACGAGCAGTACTTC. Its protein is CASNFSGRVHEQYF.

Regarding this clonotype: This clone may be a read error of a much larger clone one base away. This chain uses TRBV5-6 with TRBJ1-6, with D perhaps matching TRBD1 (5 bases). Germline V gene lookup returns CDR1 SGHDT and CDR2 YYEEEE. CDR3 size: 13 residues. V was clipped by 4 bases and J by 6 bases, with 8 bases between them. The CDR3 spells CASSRGSNSPLHF. For the CDR3, the DNA is TGTGCCAGCAGCAGGGGTAGTAATTCACCCCTCCACTTT.

This clonotype was seen more than once but under ten times. The rearrangement joins TRBV20-1 to TRBJ2-3; D uncertain. CDR3 length: 14 residues. Germline CDR1 DFQATT, CDR2 SNEGSKA (reference sequence). The germline V and J ends were trimmed by 1 base and 0 bases, with 8 bases remaining between them. This CDR3 reads CSARALSSTDTQYF. The CDR3, as DNA: TGCAGTGCTAGAGCACTCTCTAGCACAGATACGCAGTATTTT.